Sequencing of this T cell receptor beta chain was carried out in a study of identical twins. Of note for this clonotype: Its antigen remains unidentified.

TCRdb used MiXCR to reprocess the 5' RACE reads, holding one entry per CDR3 protein. The sample yields 1.5 million to 2 million distinct CDR3 sequences, under 35% seen once. CDR1 is MGHDK and CDR2 is SYGVNS in the germline V gene. With 3 bases removed from V and 2 bases from J, the gap between germline ends came to 16 bases. The CDR3 loop spans 16 amino acids. Points from the study as a whole: The analysis was cross-sectional rather than longitudinal within donors. Model-predicted out-of-frame TCR alpha sharing fell below observed values in monozygotic twins. One should note that invariant MAIT and iNKT cells could partly confound zero-insertion analyses. Fewer insertions were carried by abundant cord blood beta clonotypes, but none was seen in memory repertoires.

The sequenced material came from cord blood. The chain uses TRBV25-1 and TRBJ2-5; D remains ambiguous. The sequence was collected from a newborn girl in good health. The CDR3 bases are TGTGCCAGCAGTGACGTCGCAAGGACGGATCAAGAGACCCAGTACTTC. Amino acids: CASSDVARTDQETQYF.